This T cell receptor (beta chain) was identified in a study of T cells after yellow fever vaccination. Looking at the study overall: The authors prepared low-cell-number fractions using SMART-Seq v4 Ultra Low Input.

Study-wide results and caveats: Overlap between CD4 and CD8 compartments was detected for a small share of clonotypes.

The CDR3 loop spans 17 amino acids. V lost 3 bases, J lost 2 bases, and 17 bases lay in between. The V gene's germline CDR1 is KGHSH and CDR2 LQKENI. 5'RACE template switching produced TCR cDNA carrying a universal primer site and UMIs. TCRdb reanalysed the 5' RACE reads using MiXCR and keeps one entry per CDR3 protein. The table lists about 320,000 distinct CDR3 sequences, about 11% of them singletons, with 3% to 4% in the top ten. This clonotype appeared many times. What it binds is not known. This sample comprised CD4+ T cells sorted from PBMCs, obtained 45 days after the yellow fever booster vaccination. This sequence originates from a man aged 18 to 29 who received the YFV17D yellow fever vaccine. V gene TRBV18 combines with J gene TRBJ1-5; possible D gene TRBD1, 6 bases. This CDR3 is CASSPGMGATGNQPQHF. Written as DNA, the CDR3 is TGTGCCAGCTCACCTGGTATGGGGGCAACGGGCAATCAGCCCCAGCATTTT. Complete variable domain (other parts from reference TRBV18 and TRBJ1-5): NAGVMQNPRHLVRRRGQEARLRCSPMKGHSHVYWYRQLPEEGLKFMVYLQKENIIDESGMPKERFSAEFPKEGPSILRIQQVVRGDSAAYFCASSPGMGATGNQPQHFGDGTRLSIL.